These T cell receptor beta chains were read from a single sample in a study of T cell repertoires in cytomegalovirus infection. TCRdb analysed the reads with MiXCR anew, one entry per CDR3 protein. The sample comprises under 300,000 distinct CDR3 sequences, around 12% of which are singletons, and under 2% rests with the top ten. The specimen was PBMCs. All receptors derive from a human donor in good health (CMV status not recorded). Some clones in this sample may be carry-over from other donors' samples. Both conserved end residues are trimmed from each CDR3. Expanded clones are given a class, and other clones once, few, many or no size at all.

CDR3aa: ASSRQGRVETQY
abundance: many
v_gene: TRBV7-2

CDR3aa: ASSFQDTSSYEQY
abundance: many
v_gene: TRBV28

CDR3aa: ASSYSLGASTNEQF
abundance: few
v_gene: TRBV6-5

CDR3aa: ASPPRGNILRELANEKLF
abundance: many
v_gene: TRBV5-1

CDR3aa: ASSRDRGHGDTQY
abundance: NA
v_gene: TRBV5-1

CDR3aa: ASSYSMEPSGGQSNQPQH
abundance: many
v_gene: TRBV6-2/TRBV6-3

CDR3aa: ASSQDAPHNTGELF
abundance: many
v_gene: TRBV4-3

CDR3aa: SVTGLNTEAF
abundance: few
v_gene: TRBV29-1

CDR3aa: SATSGGEGRTDTQY
abundance: NA
v_gene: TRBV20-1

CDR3aa: SVETRGKSSYNEQL
abundance: once
v_gene: TRBV29-1

CDR3aa: ASSVGRFGYT
abundance: many
v_gene: TRBV7-2

CDR3aa: ASSLVLAESTDTQY
abundance: NA
v_gene: TRBV28

CDR3aa: SVEVGGDQPQH
abundance: few
v_gene: TRBV29-1

CDR3aa: ASTLRGLLNEQF
abundance: many
v_gene: TRBV7-2

CDR3aa: ASSPNQRQAGIQY
abundance: many
v_gene: TRBV7-2

CDR3aa: ASSFQGAGTDTQY
abundance: few
v_gene: TRBV28

CDR3aa: ASSLTGRGRSYNEQF
abundance: many
v_gene: TRBV11-2

CDR3aa: ASSSERDGNYGYT
abundance: many
v_gene: TRBV7-2

CDR3aa: ASSTGLPYEQY
abundance: many
v_gene: TRBV7-2

CDR3aa: ASSLQGNSNQPQH
abundance: many
v_gene: TRBV7-2

CDR3aa: ASNERGTGDTEAF
abundance: many
v_gene: TRBV7-8

CDR3aa: ASASQGVSYEQY
abundance: many
v_gene: TRBV7-9

CDR3aa: ASSLTADSGNTIY
abundance: NA
v_gene: TRBV28

CDR3aa: ASTPGIWTEAF
abundance: many
v_gene: TRBV6-5

CDR3aa: SARVPGDYEQY
abundance: few
v_gene: TRBV20-1

CDR3aa: SARALRDRSSYEQY
abundance: NA
v_gene: TRBV20-1

CDR3aa: ASSPSSGTYNEQF
abundance: few
v_gene: TRBV9

CDR3aa: SARDLRKDGYT
abundance: NA
v_gene: TRBV20-1

CDR3aa: ASSPRTGAGYT
abundance: many
v_gene: TRBV11-3

CDR3aa: ASSLTGSSGANVLT
abundance: many
v_gene: TRBV7-3

CDR3aa: ASSLADRVNEQF
abundance: many
v_gene: TRBV7-8

CDR3aa: SASSQKTFSNQPQH
abundance: NA
v_gene: TRBV20-1

CDR3aa: ASSQERAFTDTQY
abundance: many
v_gene: TRBV4-3

CDR3aa: ASSLASDRGYEQY
abundance: many
v_gene: TRBV7-2

CDR3aa: ASSLAHSTDTQY
abundance: NA
v_gene: TRBV11-3

CDR3aa: ASSFNVREGLDEQF
abundance: NA
v_gene: TRBV5-1

CDR3aa: SVVPPGKETQY
abundance: few
v_gene: TRBV29-1

CDR3aa: ASSSLRVPGSPLH
abundance: many
v_gene: TRBV7-2

CDR3aa: ASSLGLAEVVRSYEQY
abundance: many
v_gene: TRBV28

CDR3aa: ASSLGGQGSYEQY
abundance: NA
v_gene: TRBV6-1

CDR3aa: ASSPRTGSGNTIY
abundance: many
v_gene: TRBV5-4

CDR3aa: ASSLDRVNEQF
abundance: many
v_gene: TRBV11-1

CDR3aa: ASSQDLGGLKN
abundance: few
v_gene: TRBV4-3

CDR3aa: SVGQEAFSGQY
abundance: many
v_gene: TRBV29-1

CDR3aa: SVSDGEAF
abundance: many
v_gene: TRBV29-1

CDR3aa: ASSLTSGRASSYNEQF
abundance: NA
v_gene: TRBV12-3/TRBV12-4

CDR3aa: ASSIFAATNEKLF
abundance: few
v_gene: TRBV19

CDR3aa: ASSFTSGRNEQF
abundance: many
v_gene: TRBV28

CDR3aa: ASSEGTPYQPQH
abundance: few
v_gene: TRBV6-1

CDR3aa: ASSGQNTEAF
abundance: many
v_gene: TRBV27

CDR3aa: ASTRDRLQTQPQH
abundance: many
v_gene: TRBV19

CDR3aa: ASSQGPAYTGELF
abundance: few
v_gene: TRBV28

CDR3aa: ASSSLAVSGLAKNIQY
abundance: many
v_gene: TRBV7-2

CDR3aa: ASSLGGTQETQY
abundance: many
v_gene: TRBV7-2

CDR3aa: ASSLGPPPGNTIY
abundance: many
v_gene: TRBV7-2